This T cell receptor beta chain was identified in a study of CD4 T cells in relation to SARS-CoV-2 and coronaviruses. For the study at large: PBMCs were cultured with antigen for roughly 9 days before TCR beta sequencing.

Profiling relied on immunoSEQ multiplex PCR, and the TCRdb table lists in-frame clones only, not all of them. In the table there are about 17,000 clones, 82% of which are singletons. Before the COVID-19 pandemic, during about 2010-2018, CD4+ T cells were taken from unexposed donors. After about ten days of culture, CD4+ T cells were isolated. Cells permitting, SARS-CoV-2 S/N and four cold-coronavirus spikes were tested on unexposed-donor CD4+ T cells. Each well had about 2.1 million PBMCs in around 5% human AB serum with IL-2. Concerning this clone itself: The antigen is unknown.

The germline gives CDR1 SNHLY, CDR2 FYNNEI. The V segment lost 8 bases and the J segment 0 bases; nucleotides outside the gene matches: 6. CDR3 size: 16 residues. This clonotype was obtained from a human donor in good health. Sample: CD4+ T cells from PBMCs, cultured in vitro. This chain joins TRBV2 and TRBJ2-6; 8 nucleotides align to TRBD1. This CDR3 reads CASGSDRASGANVLTF. The CDR3 region has the DNA TGTGCCAGCGGTTCGGACAGGGCCTCTGGGGCCAACGTCCTGACTTTC.